The T cell receptor beta chain under discussion was sequenced for a study of a mutant IDH1 vaccine in newly diagnosed glioma. Study-level information: Patients were pretreated with radiotherapy, temozolomide, or both, mostly both. Visit V13 took place at week 47, and visit V12 happened at week 35. Findings and limits, study-wide: Of the patients, 80% to 95% had vaccine-induced immune responses.

V was shortened by 3 bases and J by 2 bases, with 22 bases between the two germline ends. This CDR3 has 18 residues. Germline CDR1 is SGHTA and CDR2 is FQGNSA. TCRdb keeps only in-frame clones here, not all; method: immunoSEQ multiplex PCR. This table has tens of thousands of clones, roughly 86% appearing once. The sample's time point: week 47, end of study. In every dose of vaccine, 300 ug of mutant IDH1 20-mer peptide was given alongside topical imiquimod. Astrocytomas that were new, WHO grade 3 or 4, IDH1-mutant and ATRX-lost were present in the donors. Regarding this clone: The antigen remains undetermined.

This sample comprised PBMCs, obtained from a glioma patient whose treatment included an IDH1 peptide vaccine. This TCR came from a woman between 45 and 65 years old with glioma. J is TRBJ2-5 and V is TRBV7-2, with D unclear. The CDR3 is CASSFLPLGTPLQETQYF. DNA for the CDR3: TGTGCCAGCAGCTTCCTCCCCCTCGGAACGCCCTTACAAGAGACCCAGTACTTC.